The 23 T cell receptor beta chains in this list originate from one sample, sequenced in a study of identical twins. From the 5' RACE reads, TCRdb called clonotypes with MiXCR, one entry per CDR3 protein. The sample comprises 200,000 to 250,000 distinct CDR3 sequences, 10% to 13% of which are singletons, and approximately 11% rests with the top ten. The specimen was memory T cells sorted from blood. These TCRs come from a man aged 45 to 65 in good health.

This clonotype appeared many times. The chain has TRBV28 and TRBJ1-1; D call uncertain. V dropped 6 bases and J dropped 0 bases, with 11 bases sitting between them. CDR3 length: 14 amino acids. Germline V gives CDR1 MDHEN, CDR2 SYDVKM. CDR3 amino acids: CASRPRQLNTEAFF. CDR3 bases: TGTGCCAGCAGGCCCAGACAACTGAACACTGAAGCTTTCTTT.

This clonotype was observed a few times. The chain recombines TRBV5-5 with TRBJ2-7; D possibly corresponds to TRBD1 (5 bases). The CDR3 extends over 16 amino acids. Germline loops: CDR1 SGHKS, CDR2 YYEKEE (reference sequence). The germline V and J ends were trimmed by 4 bases and 2 bases, with 19 bases remaining between them. Written as DNA, the CDR3 is TGTGCCAGCAGCCAGGGTTCAGGAAGGCTTACCTACGAGCAGTACTTC. Protein: CASSQGSGRLTYEQYF.

This clonotype was seen many times. The rearrangement uses TRBV20-1 and TRBJ2-2, with D possibly TRBD1 on 5 matching bases. The CDR3 loop spans 15 amino acids. Deletions cut 5 bases from V and 0 bases from J, with 13 bases between. CDR1 and CDR2 from the germline V gene are DFQATT and SNEGSKA (reference sequence). CDR3 amino acids: CSASPAGPNTGELFF. DNA of the CDR3: TGCAGTGCTTCCCCCGCAGGGCCGAACACCGGGGAGCTGTTTTTT.

Comments on this clonotype: A read error is possible here, since a much larger clone lies one base away. V gene TRBV5-1 combines with J gene TRBJ2-7; the D is unclear. The CDR3 length is 14 residues. V was cut by 0 bases and J by 3 bases, with 10 bases left in between. Looked up from germline, CDR1 is SGHRS and CDR2 is YFSETQ. The CDR3 protein is CASSLAPGLYEQYF. The CDR3 DNA is TGCGCCAGCAGCTTGGCCCCGGGTCTCTACGAGCAGTACTTC.

This clonotype was counted many times. V usage is TRBV28 and J usage is TRBJ2-7; D gene ambiguous. Trimming took off 7 bases at V and 3 bases at J, with 7 bases between the two ends. The germline CDR1 and CDR2 sequences are MDHEN and SYDVKM. This CDR3 is 11 amino acids long. Written as DNA, the CDR3 is TGTGCCAGCACCACCGGCTACGAGCAGTACTTC. It specifies CASTTGYEQYF.

This clonotype showed up just a few times. The chain combines TRBV28 with TRBJ2-1, with 10 bases identical to TRBD2. V lost 7 bases to trimming and J lost 3 bases; unmatched junction nucleotides: 3. In germline, CDR1 is MDHEN, CDR2 SYDVKM. This CDR3 is built from 14 residues. The CDR3 loop is CASKPSGSYNEQFF. Here the CDR3 DNA reads TGTGCCAGCAAGCCTAGCGGGAGCTACAATGAGCAGTTCTTC.

This rearrangement joins TRBV27 to TRBJ1-1; possibly TRBD1 for D (6 bases). The V gene's germline CDR1 is MNHEY and CDR2 SMNVEV (reference sequence). This CDR3 contains 13 residues. Trimming left V 3 bases short and J 7 bases short, with 12 bases between. CDR3 coding DNA: TGTGCCAGCAGTTTGAACAGGGCAGGTGAAGCTTTCTTT. Residues: CASSLNRAGEAFF.

The chain recombines TRBV20-1 with TRBJ1-4; D is perhaps TRBD1 (6 bases). Trimming took 5 bases from V and 7 from J, leaving 17 bases between them. From germline, CDR1 is DFQATT and CDR2 SNEGSKA (reference sequence). This CDR3 contains 14 residues. The CDR3 nucleotides read TGCAGTGCTCCGCTACGGGGGCGCGGTGAAAAACTGTTTTTT. Amino acids: CSAPLRGRGEKLFF.

This clonotype has a count of ten or more. The CDR3 is CASSDPNTGELFF. In DNA, the CDR3 is TGTGCCAGCAGTGACCCTAACACCGGGGAGCTGTTTTTT. The rearrangement joins TRBV6-1 to TRBJ2-2, with D uncertain. V gave up 3 bases and J gave up 2 bases, with 4 bases separating them. The CDR3 covers 13 residues. Germline V gene lookup returns CDR1 MNHNS and CDR2 SASEGT.

This clonotype was counted at least ten times. The junction departs from germline at one end; a sequencing error may be responsible. This chain connects TRBV28 to TRBJ2-1; weak D call: TRBD1 (6 bases). This CDR3 comprises 14 residues. The germline V gene has CDR1 MDHEN and CDR2 SYDVKM. CDR3 protein: CASSRTASNNEQFF. The DNA for the CDR3 is TGTGCCAGCAGTCGGACAGCCTCCAACAATGAGCAGTTCTTC.

This clonotype came up a few times. J is TRBJ2-1 and V is TRBV5-1; D unresolved. The germline V gene encodes CDR1 SGHRS and CDR2 YFSETQ. The ends were cut back, 6 bases at V and 0 bases at J, with 13 bases in the middle. The CDR3 is 15 residues long. CDR3 amino acids: CASTLQGNSYNEQFF. CDR3 DNA: TGCGCCAGCACCCTACAAGGGAACTCCTACAATGAGCAGTTCTTC.

The rearrangement links TRBV20-1 to TRBJ1-1, with a tentative D call TRBD1 (5 bases). The CDR3 runs to 15 residues. The V and J ends lost 3 bases and 2 bases respectively, with 16 bases between them. CDR1 is DFQATT and CDR2 is SNEGSKA in the germline V gene (reference sequence). CDR3 sequence (DNA): TGCAGTGCTAGTCTTGACAGATCCCTAAACACTGAAGCTTTCTTT. It translates to CSASLDRSLNTEAFF.

This clonotype was recorded at least ten times. This chain joins TRBV20-1 and TRBJ2-3; 11 nucleotides line up with TRBD2. V was pared by 2 bases and J by 5 bases, with 3 bases of the junction left unmatched. This CDR3 contains 14 residues. Germline values: CDR1 DFQATT, CDR2 SNEGSKA (reference sequence). The CDR3 DNA reads as TGCAGTGCTAGACTAGCGGGAGGAGGAGATACGCAGTATTTT. Amino acids: CSARLAGGGDTQYF.

This clonotype came up many times. The chain recombines TRBV29-1 with TRBJ2-3; D might be TRBD1 or TRBD2, each matching 6 bases. Trimming cost V 5 bases and J 4 bases, with 16 bases left between them. CDR3 size: 14 residues. Germline V gives CDR1 SQVTM, CDR2 ANQGSEA. DNA for the CDR3: TGCAGCGTTTTGCCCCGGAGGGGGTCAGATACGCAGTATTTT. Encoded protein: CSVLPRRGSDTQYF.

The chain uses TRBV9 and TRBJ2-2, with TRBD1 identical over 10 bases. V lost 2 bases and J lost 7; bases outside the gene matches: 8. This CDR3 region has 16 residues. Per germline, CDR1 SGDLS and CDR2 YYNGEE. The CDR3 spells CASSVRDRGGVGELFF. The CDR3 nucleotides read TGTGCCAGCAGCGTGAGGGACAGGGGCGGGGTCGGGGAGCTGTTTTTT.

The chain links TRBV6-2 or TRBV6-3 to TRBJ1-3, with D maybe TRBD1 (5 bases). Trimming pared 4 bases from V and 15 bases from J, leaving 13 bases between. This CDR3 has 11 amino acids. The V gene's germline CDR1 is MNHEY and CDR2 SVGEGT. CDR3 coding DNA: TGTGCCAGCAGTTCACCCGGGACTGGATATTTT. Its translation is CASSSPGTGYF.

This chain links TRBV20-1 with TRBJ2-5, with 10 nucleotides matching TRBD2. Per the germline V gene, CDR1 is DFQATT and CDR2 is SNEGSKA (reference sequence). Trimming at V came to 0 bases and at J to 5 bases, leaving 12 bases not matched to a gene. CDR3 size: 17 residues. CDR3 coding DNA: TGCAGTGCTAGAGATCTGGCAGCGGGAGGGCCTAAGGAGACCCAGTACTTC. Its protein product is CSARDLAAGGPKETQYF.

In its sample, this clonotype was seen many times. This chain joins TRBV7-8 and TRBJ2-1; 9 bases are a match to TRBD2. The ends lost 6 bases at V and 7 bases at J; junction bases unmatched: 10. CDR1 SGHVS and CDR2 FQNEAQ come from the germline V gene. The CDR3 is 15 residues long. The CDR3 protein is CASRGSGGVRNEQFF. The CDR3 DNA sequence: TGTGCCAGCAGGGGTAGCGGGGGTGTTAGGAATGAGCAGTTCTTC.

The table lists this clonotype with many counts. The rearrangement uses TRBV20-1 and TRBJ2-3; 9 bases are a match to TRBD2. Trimming removed 3 bases from V and 2 bases from J; junction bases left unmatched: 6. Looked up from germline, CDR1 is DFQATT and CDR2 is SNEGSKA (reference sequence). This CDR3 has 15 amino acids. CDR3 region: CSASKLAGNTDTQYF. For the CDR3, the DNA is TGCAGTGCTAGTAAGCTAGCGGGAAACACAGATACGCAGTATTTT.

This clonotype was observed many times. V usage is TRBV9 and J usage is TRBJ2-2; D is unresolved. Trimming left V 7 bases short and J 0 bases short, with 10 bases between. Per germline, CDR1 SGDLS and CDR2 YYNGEE. The CDR3 consists of 14 residues. DNA of the CDR3: TGTGCCAGCCAACAGAGAGCGAACACCGGGGAGCTGTTTTTT. This encodes CASQQRANTGELFF.

This clonotype was observed a handful of times. The chain couples TRBV29-1 to TRBJ1-1; TRBD1 agrees at 9 bases. The germline V gene encodes CDR1 SQVTM and CDR2 ANQGSEA. The CDR3 is made up of 12 amino acids. V shed 6 bases, J shed 6 bases, and the junction held 5 bases outside the gene matches. CDR3 region: CSVGGQGAEAFF. The CDR3 region has the DNA TGCAGCGTGGGGGGACAGGGCGCTGAAGCTTTCTTT. The variable domain in full, completed from reference TRBV29-1 and TRBJ1-1, reads SAVISQKPSRDICQRGTSLTIQCQVDSQVTMMFWYRQQPGQSLTLIATANQGSEATYESGFVIDKFPISRPNLTFSTLTVSNMSPEDSSIYLCSVGGQGAEAFFGQGTRLTVV.

In its sample, this clonotype was seen many times. The rearrangement links TRBV6-5 to TRBJ2-5, with 9 bases that match TRBD1. The CDR3 extends over 16 amino acids. The V gene's germline CDR1 is MNHEY and CDR2 SVGAGI. J gave up 6 bases and V 3 bases, and 11 bases lay outside the gene matches. The CDR3 sequence is CASSYRPGQGGQTQYF. The CDR3 DNA reads TGTGCCAGCAGTTATCGCCCGGGACAGGGAGGCCAGACCCAGTACTTC.

J is TRBJ1-3 and V is TRBV30, with D unclear. This CDR3 comprises 14 residues. The germline V and J ends were trimmed by 4 bases and 2 bases, with 12 bases remaining between them. Germline V CDR1 and CDR2: GTSNPN, SVGIG (reference sequence). The DNA of the CDR3 is TGTGCCTGGACTAGAATGTCCGCTGGAAACACCATATATTTT. It encodes CAWTRMSAGNTIYF.